Below are 15 T cell receptor beta chains sequenced from a single sample in a study of OX40 agonist ivuxolimab in advanced cancers. Libraries came from the immunoSEQ multiplex PCR assay. TCRdb limited this immuneACCESS table to in-frame rearrangements with V and J called. A share of clones is missing; checked studies link under half to unresolved V genes, and the rest is unexplained. The sample table records more than 45,000 clones; more than 70% of these occur just once. 2.6% of the sample rests with the top ten. The material was CD4+ or CD8+ T cells sorted from blood, obtained in a trial of the OX40 agonist ivuxolimab. The source is an adult with an advanced solid tumor such as melanoma, head and neck, liver or kidney cancer.

J is TRBJ2-1 and V is TRBV6-5, with D possibly being TRBD2 (5 bases). CDR1 is MNHEY, CDR2 SVGAGI, per germline. The CDR3 is 14 residues long. V lost 7 bases to trimming and J lost 7 bases, with 17 bases between them. The CDR3: CASNPREGRNEQFF. The DNA of the CDR3 is TGTGCCAGCAACCCCCGCGAGGGTCGGAATGAGCAGTTCTTC.

The chain links TRBV5-6 to TRBJ2-3; 13 nucleotides match TRBD2. CDR3 length equals 18 residues. CDR1 is SGHDT and CDR2 is YYEEEE in the germline V gene. Trimming cost V 3 bases and J 1 base; bases outside gene matches: 8. The CDR3, as DNA: TGTGCCAGCAGCTCCGGGACTAGCGGGGCCACTCGCACAGATACGCAGTATTTT. It specifies CASSSGTSGATRTDTQYF.

The V call is TRBV19, the J call TRBJ1-5; 7 bases are shared with TRBD1. The CDR3 sequence is 15 residues long. V shed 4 bases and J 0 bases; nucleotides not matched to a gene: 3. The V gene's germline CDR1 is LNHDA and CDR2 SQIVND (reference sequence). CDR3 DNA sequence: TGTGCCAGTAGTACGACAGGGACTAGCAATCAGCCCCAGCATTTT. Translated, it gives CASSTTGTSNQPQHF.

This clone was seen just once. The CDR3 spells CASSYVAGGHEQFF. The CDR3 DNA is TGTGCCAGCAGTTACGTAGCGGGGGGGCATGAGCAGTTCTTC. This chain uses TRBV6-5 with TRBJ2-1, with 11 positions matching TRBD2. There are 14 residues in the CDR3. Trimming removed 2 bases from V and 8 bases from J; junction bases left unmatched: 2. Germline values: CDR1 MNHEY, CDR2 SVGAGI.

The chain carries TRBV2 and TRBJ1-2, with unresolved D. Trimming removed 3 bases from V and 8 bases from J, with 10 bases in between. The germline V gene encodes CDR1 SNHLY and CDR2 FYNNEI. This CDR3 comprises 12 residues. CDR3 amino acids: CASSETPPGYTF. CDR3 nucleotide sequence: TGTGCCAGCAGTGAGACCCCACCCGGCTACACCTTC.

V gene TRBV7-9 combines with J gene TRBJ2-7, with D unclear. CDR1 is SEHNR, CDR2 FQNEAQ, per germline (reference sequence). There are 14 residues in the CDR3. V was trimmed by 5 bases and J by 0 bases, leaving 11 bases between them. CDR3 nucleotide sequence: TGTGCCAGCAGCCTCGGACCGAGCTCCTACGAGCAGTACTTC. Protein: CASSLGPSSYEQYF.

CDR3 coding DNA: TGTGCCAGCAGCTTGGACCGATACGAGCAGTACTTC. Amino acids: CASSLDRYEQYF. This chain joins TRBV5-4 and TRBJ2-7, with D unclear. CDR3 size: 12 residues. V lost 0 bases and J 4 bases, leaving 5 bases between the germline ends. CDR1 SGHNT and CDR2 YYREEE come from the germline V gene (reference sequence).

The chain uses TRBV5-6 and TRBJ1-4, with a possible D match to TRBD1 (5 bases). Germline V CDR1 and CDR2: SGHDT, YYEEEE. With 2 bases removed from V and 10 bases from J, the gap between germline ends came to 21 bases. CDR3 size: 16 residues. In DNA form, the CDR3 reads TGTGCCAGCAGCTTTTCCCGGGATGGACATACTGTAAAACTGTTTTTT. This codes for CASSFSRDGHTVKLFF. The entire variable domain, with the rest obtained from reference TRBV5-6 and TRBJ1-4, is as follows: DAGVTQSPTHLIKTRGQQVTLRCSPKSGHDTVSWYQQALGQGPQFIFQYYEEEERQRGNFPDRFSGHQFPNYSSELNVNALLLGDSALYLCASSFSRDGHTVKLFFGSGTQLSVL.

This clone is a singleton in its sample. The chain couples TRBV28 to TRBJ2-7; 8 bases line up with TRBD1. Germline V gives CDR1 MDHEN, CDR2 SYDVKM. V trimming: 5 bases; J trimming: 0 bases; junction bases outside the gene matches: 9. CDR3 length: 16 amino acids. CDR3 nucleotides: TGTGCCAGCAGTGGGGGACCAGGGGGCGTCTCCTACGAGCAGTACTTC. It translates to CASSGGPGGVSYEQYF.

The chain combines TRBV4-3 with TRBJ1-3; no definite D call. The germline V and J ends were trimmed by 0 bases and 0 bases, with 15 bases remaining between them. Germline V gives CDR1 LGHNA, CDR2 YSLEER. The CDR3 is 18 amino acids. The DNA of the CDR3 is TGCGCCAGCAGCCAAGATCTCTACGGTCCTATCTCTGGAAACACCATATATTTT. Its translation is CASSQDLYGPISGNTIYF.

The genes are TRBV14 and TRBJ2-2; 7 nucleotides align to TRBD2. Losses at the gene ends were 4 bases for V and 4 bases for J; bases not matched to a gene: 6. Germline V gene data show CDR1 as SGHDN and CDR2 as FVKESK. This CDR3 comprises 15 residues. The CDR3 spells CASSRAGGSTGELFF. The CDR3 DNA is TGTGCCAGCAGCCGGGCCGGGGGGAGCACCGGGGAGCTGTTTTTT.

Turning to this clone: Within the sample, other DNA sequences also encode this same CDR3. This chain joins TRBV7-9 and TRBJ1-4, with 7 positions matching TRBD1. In germline, CDR1 is SEHNR, CDR2 FQNEAQ (reference sequence). This CDR3 region has 14 residues. After removal of 5 bases from V and 5 bases from J, the junction contained 5 bases not matched to a gene. CDR3 protein: CASSVRDSNEKLFF. DNA for the CDR3: TGTGCCAGCAGCGTCCGGGACAGCAATGAAAAACTGTTTTTT. Full variable domain (remainder filled in from reference TRBV7-9 and TRBJ1-4): DTGVSQNPRHKITKRGQNVTFRCDPISEHNRLYWYRQTLGQGPEFLTYFQNEAQLEKSRLLSDRFSAERPKGSFSTLEIQRTEQGDSAMYLCASSVRDSNEKLFFGSGTQLSVL.

The chain links TRBV10-1 to TRBJ2-1; D not certain. Germline lookup yields CDR1 WNHNN and CDR2 SYGVQD (reference sequence). The CDR3 covers 12 residues. V shed 7 bases and J shed 6 bases, with 10 bases lying between them. Here the CDR3 reads CASNLIANEQFF. CDR3 nucleotide sequence: TGCGCCAGCAATCTGATTGCCAATGAGCAGTTCTTC.

The gene calls are TRBV7-9 and TRBJ2-2; the D is unclear. The CDR3 has 15 residues. The germline CDR1 and CDR2 sequences are SEHNR and FQNEAQ (reference sequence). With 1 base removed from V and 4 bases from J, the gap between germline ends came to 10 bases. The DNA for the CDR3 is TGTGCCAGCAGCTTAGGGACCGCTTCCACCGGGGAGCTGTTTTTT. This sequence encodes CASSLGTASTGELFF.

This chain uses TRBV18 with TRBJ1-2, with 12 bases lining up with TRBD1. V was clipped by 4 bases and J by 6 bases; unmatched bases: 18. CDR1 and CDR2 from the germline V gene are KGHSH and LQKENI. This CDR3 region has 19 residues. The CDR3 is CASSLSSPGTGGKENGYTF. The CDR3 DNA follows: TGTGCCAGCTCACTCTCATCCCCCGGGACAGGGGGCAAGGAGAATGGCTACACCTTC.